The 3 T cell receptor beta chains listed next were all sequenced from one sample in a study of blood T cell repertoires in COVID-19. Sequencing used immunoSEQ multiplex PCR; TCRdb keeps in-frame clones, though not all of them. The sample records about 260,000 clones, roughly 86% being singletons. Sequenced material: peripheral blood. These receptors originate from a woman aged 55-69 years with COVID-19, enrolled during active disease.

The chain recombines TRBV19 with TRBJ1-5; D remains unclear. CDR1 LNHDA and CDR2 SQIVND come from the germline V gene (reference sequence). CDR3 length: 14 amino acids. The V gene lost 6 bases and the J gene lost 10 bases, with 19 bases spanning the gap. CDR3 amino acids: CASRVVGGVYPQHF. The CDR3 DNA follows: TGTGCCAGTAGGGTCGTAGGCGGAGTTTATCCCCAGCATTTT.

This sequence joins TRBV19 and TRBJ1-6; TRBD1 is a possible D gene (5 bases). Trimming pared 9 bases from V and 10 bases from J, leaving 19 bases between. From germline, CDR1 is LNHDA and CDR2 SQIVND (reference sequence). There are 14 residues in the CDR3. CDR3 amino acids: CASTTAGIASPLHF. CDR3 nucleotide sequence: TGTGCCAGCACAACGGCAGGGATCGCATCACCCCTCCACTTT.

This chain joins TRBV7-2 and TRBJ1-1; perhaps TRBD1 as D (6 bases). CDR3 length: 16 residues. V gave up 2 bases and J gave up 6 bases, with 19 bases separating them. Looked up from germline, CDR1 is SGHTA and CDR2 is FQGNSA. The CDR3 sequence: CASSLSGGRVSAEAFF. The CDR3 nucleotides are TGTGCCAGCAGCTTAAGCGGGGGGCGCGTTTCCGCTGAAGCTTTCTTT. Full variable domain (remainder filled in from reference TRBV7-2 and TRBJ1-1): GAGVSQSPSNKVTEKGKDVELRCDPISGHTALYWYRQSLGQGLEFLIYFQGNSAPDKSGLPSDRFSAERTGGSVSTLTIQRTQQEDSAVYLCASSLSGGRVSAEAFFGQGTRLTVV.